The 21 T cell receptor beta chains below were found in one sample sequenced in a study of shared clonotypes between healthy human individuals. TCRdb's table, derived via immunoSEQ multiplex PCR, lists solely in-frame clones and lacks some. The sample gives a few million clones, 93% of which show up once; approximately 1.7% is in the top ten. Naive CD8 cells comprised CD45RO-negative, CCR7-positively selected cells, excluding terminally differentiated effector memory CD45RA+ cells. The sample consisted of naive CD8+ T cells from PBMCs. These receptors originate from a man between 18 and 35 years old in good health. Some clones in this sample may be carry-over from other donors' samples.

As for this clone: Distinct nucleotide sequences in the sample also encode this CDR3. The J gene is TRBJ1-1, the V gene TRBV5-1, with D perhaps matching TRBD1 (5 bases). Trimming took 0 bases from V and 5 from J, leaving 14 bases between them. The germline gives CDR1 SGHRS, CDR2 YFSETQ. This CDR3 has 15 residues. DNA of the CDR3: TGCGCCAGCAGCTTGGGTCAGGGAAGGGATACTGAAGCTTTCTTT. This encodes CASSLGQGRDTEAFF.

The chain carries TRBV2 and TRBJ2-3, with 8 bases matching TRBD1. The CDR3 is made up of 15 amino acids. V dropped 5 bases and J dropped 6; count of bases not matched to a gene: 10. Germline V gene data show CDR1 as SNHLY and CDR2 as FYNNEI. CDR3 sequence reads: CASSPGQGAADTQYF. As DNA, the CDR3 is TGTGCCAGCAGTCCGGGCCAGGGGGCGGCGGATACGCAGTATTTT.

Of note for this clone: The sample contains more than one DNA sequence encoding this CDR3. The CDR3 DNA reads as TGTGCCAGCAGTTTCTCGGGGGATACGCAGTATTTT. This encodes CASSFSGDTQYF. The rearrangement joins TRBV27 to TRBJ2-3; tentatively, D is TRBD2 (5 bases). The germline gives CDR1 MNHEY, CDR2 SMNVEV (reference sequence). The CDR3 extends over 12 amino acids. The ends were cut back, 3 bases at V and 6 bases at J, with 7 bases in the middle.

The V gene is TRBV7-9, the J gene TRBJ2-1; D not resolved. The CDR3 is made up of 13 amino acids. The V gene lost 6 bases and the J gene lost 8 bases, with 14 bases spanning the gap. Germline-derived CDR1 and CDR2 are SEHNR and FQNEAQ (reference sequence). This CDR3 reads CASSRPGLDEQFF. The CDR3 bases are TGTGCCAGCAGTCGGCCTGGTCTCGATGAGCAGTTCTTC.

V usage is TRBV27 and J usage is TRBJ2-1; TRBD2 might be the D (6 bases). Trimming cost V 4 bases and J 2 bases, with 12 bases left between them. Germline CDR1 is MNHEY and CDR2 is SMNVEV (reference sequence). This CDR3 is 15 amino acids long. The CDR3 DNA is TGTGCCAGCAGTTATAGCGGCAATGCCTACAATGAGCAGTTCTTC. Protein product: CASSYSGNAYNEQFF.

This sequence joins TRBV13 and TRBJ1-1, with D perhaps TRBD1 (5 bases). The V gene's germline CDR1 is PRHDT and CDR2 FYEKMQ (reference sequence). The CDR3 is made up of 14 amino acids. The V end lost 8 bases, the J end lost 5 bases, and 18 bases lay between the germline ends. The CDR3 sequence: CASGTGAVMTEAFF. CDR3 DNA sequence: TGTGCCAGCGGAACCGGGGCAGTTATGACTGAAGCTTTCTTT.

The chain recombines TRBV9 with TRBJ2-5, with D perhaps TRBD1 or TRBD2 (5 bases each). V was trimmed by 0 bases and J by 5 bases, leaving 14 bases between them. The CDR3 contains 15 residues. The germline CDR1 and CDR2 sequences are SGDLS and YYNGEE. The CDR3 nucleotides read TGTGCCAGCAGCGTAGGGTGGGGGAAGGGGGAGACCCAGTACTTC. It codes for CASSVGWGKGETQYF. Combining the CDR3 with reference TRBV9 and TRBJ2-5 gives the whole variable domain DSGVTQTPKHLITATGQRVTLRCSPRSGDLSVYWYQQSLDQGLQFLIQYYNGEERAKGNILERFSAQQFPDLHSELNLSSLELGDSALYFCASSVGWGKGETQYFGPGTRLLVL.

The V gene is TRBV5-6, the J gene TRBJ2-7, with D possibly matching TRBD1 (5 bases). CDR3 length: 14 residues. The ends were cut back, 0 bases at V and 4 bases at J, with 11 bases in the middle. The germline V gene encodes CDR1 SGHDT and CDR2 YYEEEE. The CDR3 bases are TGTGCCAGCAGCTTGGGACAGACCGTTTACGAGCAGTACTTC. Encoded protein: CASSLGQTVYEQYF.

This chain connects TRBV27 to TRBJ2-2; TRBD2 aligns across 12 bases. This CDR3 is 16 amino acids long. Germline lookup yields CDR1 MNHEY and CDR2 SMNVEV (reference sequence). V trimming: 5 bases; J trimming: 6 bases; junction bases outside the gene matches: 7. CDR3 in DNA: TGTGCCAGCAGTAGCCGACTAGCGGGAGAGGCCGGGGAGCTGTTTTTT. Residues: CASSSRLAGEAGELFF.

The chain combines TRBV11-2 with TRBJ2-1, with D perhaps matching TRBD1 or TRBD2 (5 bases each). In germline, CDR1 is SGHAT, CDR2 FQNNGV. This CDR3 has 16 residues. V was trimmed by 5 bases and J by 7 bases, leaving 21 bases between them. The CDR3 sequence: CASSPLDRDGLNEQFF. For the CDR3, the DNA is TGTGCCAGCAGCCCACTAGACAGAGATGGCCTAAATGAGCAGTTCTTC. Filled out from reference TRBV11-2 and TRBJ2-1, the complete variable domain reads EAGVAQSPRYKIIEKRQSVAFWCNPISGHATLYWYQQILGQGPKLLIQFQNNGVVDDSQLPKDRFSAERLKGVDSTLKIQPAKLEDSAVYLCASSPLDRDGLNEQFFGPGTRLTVL.

The J gene is TRBJ2-3, the V gene TRBV29-1; 16 nucleotides match TRBD2. This CDR3 region has 15 residues. After removal of 6 bases from V and 4 bases from J, the junction contained 4 bases not matched to a gene. Germline CDR1 is SQVTM and CDR2 is ANQGSEA. The CDR3 DNA is TGCAGCGTATCGGGACTAGCGGGAGGGGCAGATACGCAGTATTTT. It specifies CSVSGLAGGADTQYF.

The V call is TRBV7-9, the J call TRBJ1-4; D is unresolved. Trimming took 0 bases from V and 7 from J, leaving 3 bases between them. CDR1 SEHNR and CDR2 FQNEAQ come from the germline V gene (reference sequence). This CDR3 is 12 amino acids long. The CDR3 reads CASSLAFEKLFF. The CDR3, as DNA: TGTGCCAGCAGCTTAGCCTTTGAAAAACTGTTTTTT.

The V call is TRBV7-9, the J call TRBJ2-1; maybe TRBD1 (6 bases). V lost 8 bases and J 1 base, leaving 9 bases between the germline ends. Germline loops: CDR1 SEHNR, CDR2 FQNEAQ (reference sequence). This CDR3 is 13 amino acids long. This chain's CDR3 is CASGDRSYNEQFF. CDR3 bases: TGTGCCAGCGGAGACAGGTCCTACAATGAGCAGTTCTTC.

As DNA, the CDR3 is TGTGCCAGCAGTTCCCTACCAGGGACCTACAATGAGCAGTTCTTC. Its translation: CASSSLPGTYNEQFF. The J gene is TRBJ2-1, the V gene TRBV6-5; D is possibly TRBD1 (5 bases). The germline CDR1 and CDR2 sequences are MNHEY and SVGAGI. V shed 4 bases and J shed 2 bases, with 12 bases lying between them. The CDR3 has 15 amino acids.

About this clone: Other DNA sequences of this sample code for an identical CDR3. The genes are TRBV7-9 and TRBJ2-5; D remains ambiguous. CDR3 length: 13 residues. Trimming cost V 1 base and J 2 bases, with 5 bases left between them. Per the germline V gene, CDR1 is SEHNR and CDR2 is FQNEAQ (reference sequence). CDR3 loop: CASSLGFQETQYF. The CDR3, as DNA: TGTGCCAGCAGCTTAGGTTTTCAAGAGACCCAGTACTTC. The whole variable domain, filled in from reference TRBV7-9 and TRBJ2-5, reads DTGVSQNPRHKITKRGQNVTFRCDPISEHNRLYWYRQTLGQGPEFLTYFQNEAQLEKSRLLSDRFSAERPKGSFSTLEIQRTEQGDSAMYLCASSLGFQETQYFGPGTRLLVL.

Note on this clone: The identical CDR3 is also encoded by other nucleotide sequences in the sample. This chain joins TRBV7-9 and TRBJ1-1; D is perhaps TRBD1 (5 bases). Germline lookup yields CDR1 SEHNR and CDR2 FQNEAQ (reference sequence). Trimming cost V 1 base and J 2 bases, with 11 bases left between them. CDR3 length: 15 residues. CDR3 sequence (DNA): TGTGCCAGCAGCTTAGGGGCAGGGATCAACACTGAAGCTTTCTTT. Residues: CASSLGAGINTEAFF.

The rearrangement uses TRBV5-6 and TRBJ2-1; D not resolved. In germline, CDR1 is SGHDT, CDR2 YYEEEE. The V end was cut by 0 bases, the J end by 5 bases, with 9 bases between. This CDR3 has 14 amino acids. The CDR3 DNA sequence: TGTGCCAGCAGCTTGGAAAGCCATCACAATGAGCAGTTCTTC. This sequence encodes CASSLESHHNEQFF.

The V gene is TRBV5-1, the J gene TRBJ1-2; weak D call: TRBD1 (6 bases). Germline V CDR1 and CDR2: SGHRS, YFSETQ. This CDR3 comprises 13 residues. The V gene lost 5 bases and the J gene lost 5 bases, with 13 bases spanning the gap. CDR3 amino acids: CASSSNREYGYTF. In nucleotides, the CDR3 is TGCGCCAGCAGTTCGAACAGGGAGTATGGCTACACCTTC.

V is TRBV11-2 and J is TRBJ1-1, with 8 bases identical to TRBD1. This CDR3 contains 13 residues. V dropped 3 bases and J dropped 11; count of bases not matched to a gene: 8. Germline CDR1 and CDR2: SGHAT and FQNNGV. This CDR3 is CASSFGTGNGAFF. Written as DNA, the CDR3 is TGTGCCAGCAGCTTTGGGACAGGCAACGGGGCTTTCTTT.

CDR3 sequence: CASSQVGLAGAYNEQFF. DNA for the CDR3: TGCGCCAGCAGCCAAGTAGGACTAGCGGGAGCCTACAATGAGCAGTTCTTC. The chain uses TRBV4-1 and TRBJ2-1, with TRBD2 matching over 13 bases. The CDR3 covers 17 residues. The V gene's germline CDR1 is MGHRA and CDR2 YSYEKL. The V segment lost 1 base and the J segment 2 bases; nucleotides outside the gene matches: 2.

The chain links TRBV27 to TRBJ2-7, with 7 bases lining up with TRBD1. Germline-derived CDR1 and CDR2 are MNHEY and SMNVEV (reference sequence). The CDR3 runs 14 residues. J was trimmed by 5 bases and V by 1 base; bases with no gene match: 5. For the CDR3, the DNA is TGTGCCAGCAGTTTATTTGGGACAGTCAACGAGCAGTACTTC. Protein sequence: CASSLFGTVNEQYF.